One sample yielded the 11 T cell receptor beta chains listed below, sequenced in a study of metastatic and nonmetastatic thyroid tumors. TCRdb re-called clones via MiXCR from the PCR reads. Of about 32,000 clones in the sample, over 15% are singletons; the top ten hold under 12%. Until they underwent thyroid surgery, no patient had received any treatment. Specimen: blood. The receptors come from a female donor with papillary thyroid cancer or a benign thyroid nodule (not recorded which). Some clones in this sample may be carry-over from other donors' samples.

This clone was recorded at least ten times. The rearrangement uses TRBV7-9 and TRBJ1-1; 7 bases are shared with TRBD1. Germline V gene data show CDR1 as SEHNR and CDR2 as FQNEAQ (reference sequence). The CDR3 contains 14 residues. The V gene end was trimmed by 5 bases and the J gene end by 1 base; junction bases not matched to a gene: 4. The CDR3 DNA is TGTGCCAGCAGCCCGACAGGGTCGAACACTGAAGCTTTCTTT. Translation: CASSPTGSNTEAFF. The variable domain in full, completed from reference TRBV7-9 and TRBJ1-1, reads DTGVSQNPRHKITKRGQNVTFRCDPISEHNRLYWYRQTLGQGPEFLTYFQNEAQLEKSRLLSDRFSAERPKGSFSTLEIQRTEQGDSAMYLCASSPTGSNTEAFFGQGTRLTVV.

This clone has ten or more counts. This chain links TRBV20-1 with TRBJ2-7, with 11 bases that match TRBD2. The CDR3 spans 16 residues. CDR1 DFQATT and CDR2 SNEGSKA come from the germline V gene (reference sequence). J was trimmed by 6 bases and V by 1 base; bases with no gene match: 11. The DNA of the CDR3 is TGCAGTGCTAGAGTGGCGACTAGCGGGGACGTGGGCGAGCAGTACTTC. This translates into CSARVATSGDVGEQYF.

A few counts support this clone. V usage is TRBV12-3 or TRBV12-4 and J usage is TRBJ1-1; D gene ambiguous. The CDR3 is 14 residues long. V was trimmed by 1 base and J by 0 bases, leaving 6 bases between them. The DNA of the CDR3 is TGTGCCAGCAGTTTAGGGACCTTGAACACTGAAGCTTTCTTT. Translated: CASSLGTLNTEAFF.

This clone was counted many times. This chain joins TRBV5-1 and TRBJ1-4; tentatively, D is TRBD1 (5 bases). The CDR3 runs 14 residues. Trimming removed 0 bases from V and 7 bases from J, with 10 bases in between. The germline CDR1 and CDR2 sequences are SGHRS and YFSETQ. The CDR3 protein is CASSLEGPGEKLFF. CDR3 in DNA: TGCGCCAGCAGCTTGGAGGGGCCGGGTGAAAAACTGTTTTTT.

At least ten counts were recorded for this clone. The rearrangement links TRBV4-1 to TRBJ1-6, with 7 bases fitting TRBD1. V was pared by 1 base and J by 7 bases, with 7 bases of the junction left unmatched. The CDR3 runs to 16 residues. From germline, CDR1 is MGHRA and CDR2 YSYEKL. In nucleotides, the CDR3 is TGCGCCAGCAGCCAAGGGCGACAGGGACCAAATTCACCCCTCCACTTT. This sequence encodes CASSQGRQGPNSPLHF.

This clone was picked up many times. The V and J genes are TRBV30 and TRBJ1-5, with TRBD1 matching over 7 bases. Losses at the gene ends were 3 bases for V and 0 bases for J; bases not matched to a gene: 2. This CDR3 comprises 14 residues. The germline CDR1 and CDR2 sequences are GTSNPN and SVGIG (reference sequence). CDR3 bases: TGTGCCTGGAGGGGGACAGATAGCAATCAGCCCCAGCATTTT. Amino acids: CAWRGTDSNQPQHF.

With regard to this clone: A read error is possible here, since a much larger clone lies one base away. Other nucleotide sequences in the sample specify the same CDR3. The chain uses TRBV9 and TRBJ1-5; D ambiguous. V lost 7 bases and J 5 bases, leaving 16 bases between the germline ends. The CDR3 length is 14 residues. Looked up from germline, CDR1 is SGDLS and CDR2 is YYNGEE. CDR3 nucleotides: TGTGCCAGCTACGTAGCTCGTGCGGATCAGCCCCAGCATTTT. This encodes CASYVARADQPQHF.

By share, this clone ranks as medium-sized. The chain links TRBV6-1 to TRBJ1-4, with D hard to call. Trimming shortened V by 4 bases and J by 3 bases, and 12 bases separated the two germline ends. CDR1 is MNHNS, CDR2 SASEGT, per germline. The CDR3 covers 15 residues. CDR3 in DNA: TGTGCCAGCAGTGGGGTCGATGGGGCTAATGAAAAACTGTTTTTT. Amino acid sequence: CASSGVDGANEKLFF.

The V and J genes are TRBV10-3 and TRBJ2-6; D is unclear. CDR1 is ENHRY, CDR2 SYGVKD, per germline. This CDR3 contains 16 residues. V lost 5 bases and J 4 bases, leaving 15 bases between the germline ends. CDR3 sequence reads: CAISSWCRWGANVLTF. The CDR3, as DNA: TGTGCCATCAGTTCATGGTGCCGCTGGGGGGCCAACGTCCTGACTTTC.

The chain is built from TRBV3-1 and TRBJ2-7; TRBD2 matches 12 bases. Trimming removed 3 bases from V and 0 bases from J; junction bases left unmatched: 3. The CDR3 runs 16 residues. The germline V gene encodes CDR1 LGHDT and CDR2 YNNKEL (reference sequence). CDR3 sequence (DNA): TGTGCCAGCAGCCATCCGGGACTAGCGGGCTCCTACGAGCAGTACTTC. Translating it yields CASSHPGLAGSYEQYF.

In its sample, this clone was seen many times. The rearrangement uses TRBV12-5 and TRBJ2-2, with D possibly TRBD1 on 6 matching bases. Germline CDR1 is LGHNT and CDR2 is FRNRAP. V lost 2 bases and J lost 4, with 11 bases in between. The CDR3 contains 15 residues. The CDR3 is CASGLFIRGTGELFF. DNA of the CDR3: TGTGCTAGTGGTTTGTTTATCAGGGGCACCGGGGAGCTGTTTTTT.